This T cell receptor beta chain originates from a study of CD8+ T cells in alopecia areata (dated by TCRdb to the late 2010s). Background for the entire study: The treated patients took part in an open-label pilot trial in which moderate-to-severe alopecia areata was treated with oral tofacitinib at 5 to 10 mg twice daily. Patients received tofacitinib for 6 to 18 months and were then followed off drug for 6 months to check for delayed response and recurrence. In treated patients, disease severity was measured using the SALT score, which gives the percentage of scalp surface area affected. The study used high-throughput TCRbeta sequencing to examine T cell clonal expansion in alopecia areata, in both the C3H/HeJ mouse model and human patients. In humans, TCRbeta sequencing was performed on scalp tissue and on sorted CD4+ and CD8+ peripheral blood T cells from healthy controls and from patients with patchy or totalis/universalis alopecia areata. Biopsies were taken from tofacitinib-treated patients at baseline and again at 4 and 24 weeks into treatment, and several of those patients also had a later scalp biopsy. Clonality in the scalp was compared among normal scalp (n=4), patchy alopecia areata scalp (n=8), and alopecia totalis/universalis scalp (n=8). RNA was extracted with the PAXgene miRNA kit for fixed scalp, the miRNeasy kit for PBMCs, and the RNeasy kit for mouse skin. TCRbeta CDR3 regions were amplified by immunoSEQ multiplex PCR using 35 Vbeta forward and 13 Jbeta reverse primers. Broader findings and caveats from the paper: Many expanded lesional clones persisted in scalp and blood during tofacitinib treatment, which may partly explain relapse after stopping treatment. Lesional scalp, especially in alopecia totalis/universalis, showed higher clonality and more expanded CD8+ clones than normal scalp, suggesting antigenic drive. With tofacitinib, both scalp clonality and the number of expanded CD8+ clones among the top 100 scalp clones went down significantly. Because the treated cohort was small and had just a single nonresponder, larger studies are needed to establish links between baseline CD8+ expansion and response. Shared TCR sequences between patients were less evident than in mice, which may be partly attributable to HLA diversity in the patient population. Unlike mouse skin, which is dominated by gammadelta T cells, normal human skin has resident alphabeta T cells that are also sequenced, and this complicates analysis of the scalp TCR repertoire.

Libraries were built with the immunoSEQ multiplex PCR assay. RNA was extracted from all samples and reverse transcribed into cDNA, which served as template for TCR sequencing. First-strand cDNA was synthesized using SuperScript III with a 2:1 mix of oligo-dT and random hexamers. A synthetic immune receptor repertoire was used to assess amplification bias, and residual bias was removed computationally. Regarding the original processing steps: Raw reads were preprocessed to remove errors, and CDR3 was defined according to IMGT conventions as the region from the conserved cysteine to phenylalanine. Clonality was computed as 1 minus the Shannon entropy, with the entropy normalized by log2 of the number of productive unique TCRs. Whether scalp clones were CD4 or CD8 was inferred by matching scalp TCRbeta sequences against CD4 and CD8 repertoires sorted from blood. In TCRdb, the immuneACCESS table is reduced to in-frame sequences with V and J assigned. These tables do not hold every clone; where another copy was compared, an unresolved V gene accounts for under half, and the others remain unexplained. That table gives V, J and clone size, and the DNA gave D and trimming. This sample comprises about 120,000 clones, more than 40% of them detected only once. Together, the top ten hold just over 0.45% of the sample.

The meaning of the sample's time point label: less than five weeks on oral tofacitinib. Read against the paper, the sample's treatment or condition label means: oral pan-JAK inhibitor, 5-10 mg twice daily. Lesional scalp punch biopsies and peripheral blood were obtained from alopecia areata patients. After PBMCs were isolated by density centrifugation and stained for CD3, CD4 and CD8, a FACSAria was used to sort CD4+ and CD8+ T cells. The germline V gene sets CDR1 to SGHTA and CDR2 to FQGNSA. The germline ends are 18 bases apart after V is trimmed by 6 bases and J by 10 bases. Counted from cysteine to phenylalanine, this CDR3 has 13 amino acids. CDR3 DNA is the only sequence kept; it has 39 bases, read in frame from the first base. About this clone: No cognate antigen has been identified for it. Base qualities are not provided; no much larger clone lies one nucleotide away.

In this chain, TRBV7-2 is recombined with TRBJ1-2; the D gene lacks a confident call. The clonotype originates from a human donor with alopecia areata. Material: CD4+ T cells sorted from blood, obtained at week 4, from a patient treated with tofacitinib. The encoded CDR3 is CASRVDGRSYYTF. The base sequence is TGTGCCAGCAGGGTTGACGGGCGCTCCTACTACACCTTC.